What follows are 20 T cell receptor beta chains derived from one specimen sequenced in a study of early T cells in non-severe SARS-CoV-2 infection. TCRdb processed the 5' RACE reads anew with MiXCR; each CDR3 protein has one entry. The sample has 25,000 to 30,000 distinct CDR3 sequences, 4.5% seen once. The sample consisted of whole blood. The receptors shown here come from an adult who was a healthcare worker with PCR-confirmed SARS-CoV-2 infection or an uninfected control (not recorded which).

There are many counts of this clonotype. The rearrangement uses TRBV18 and TRBJ1-1; 7 positions match TRBD1. V shed 3 bases and J 8 bases; nucleotides not matched to a gene: 12. The CDR3 covers 15 residues. The germline CDR1 and CDR2 sequences are KGHSH and LQKENI. Here the CDR3 reads CASSPGTAGLSEAFF. CDR3 coding DNA: TGTGCCAGCTCACCGGGGACAGCTGGTCTGTCCGAAGCTTTCTTT. Combining the CDR3 with reference TRBV18 and TRBJ1-1 gives the whole variable domain NAGVMQNPRHLVRRRGQEARLRCSPMKGHSHVYWYRQLPEEGLKFMVYLQKENIIDESGMPKERFSAEFPKEGPSILRIQQVVRGDSAAYFCASSPGTAGLSEAFFGQGTRLTVV.

This clonotype was seen ten or more times. The J gene is TRBJ1-6, the V gene TRBV18; 10 bases align to TRBD1. J was trimmed by 11 bases and V by 2 bases; bases with no gene match: 3. There are 14 residues in the CDR3. Germline CDR1 KGHSH, CDR2 LQKENI. The CDR3 region has the DNA TGTGCCAGCTCACCAGAGGGACAGGGGACACCCCTCCACTTT. Protein: CASSPEGQGTPLHF.

V gene TRBV7-9 combines with J gene TRBJ1-6; 7 bases agree with TRBD1. There are 17 residues in the CDR3. V trimming: 1 base; J trimming: 2 bases; junction bases outside the gene matches: 5. Germline-derived CDR1 and CDR2 are SEHNR and FQNEAQ (reference sequence). As DNA, the CDR3 is TGTGCCAGCAGCTTAGACAGGGGATTCGCCTATAATTCACCCCTCCACTTT. Encoded protein: CASSLDRGFAYNSPLHF.

This chain uses TRBV18 with TRBJ1-4, with D perhaps matching TRBD1 (6 bases). Trimming stripped 3 bases from V and 4 bases from J, with 15 bases between. The CDR3 covers 16 residues. Germline V CDR1 and CDR2: KGHSH, LQKENI. CDR3 coding DNA: TGTGCCAGCTCACCCCTAACCGACAGGCGTAATGAAAAACTGTTTTTT. The encoded protein is CASSPLTDRRNEKLFF.

This clonotype was observed at least ten times. The V and J genes are TRBV20-1 and TRBJ1-1, with TRBD1 as a possible D gene (5 bases). The CDR3 sequence is 13 residues long. V lost 4 bases and J lost 4, with 13 bases in between. Germline V gene lookup returns CDR1 DFQATT and CDR2 SNEGSKA (reference sequence). CDR3 nucleotides: TGCAGTGCTACCCTGTCAGGGAGCACTGAAGCTTTCTTT. Protein sequence: CSATLSGSTEAFF.

In its sample, this clonotype was seen a few times. The chain carries TRBV27 and TRBJ2-3, with TRBD2 matching 12 bases. Germline V gene lookup returns CDR1 MNHEY and CDR2 SMNVEV (reference sequence). This CDR3 has 15 residues. V lost 5 bases, J lost 9 bases, and 9 bases stayed unmatched. This chain's CDR3 is CASSPRTSGVSTQYF. The CDR3 DNA reads TGTGCCAGCAGTCCTCGGACTAGCGGGGTCTCCACGCAGTATTTT.

The rearrangement links TRBV20-1 to TRBJ2-3; 9 positions agree with TRBD2. CDR3 length equals 15 residues. Germline V gives CDR1 DFQATT, CDR2 SNEGSKA (reference sequence). V trimming: 3 bases; J trimming: 1 base; junction bases outside the gene matches: 5. The CDR3 DNA follows: TGCAGTGCTAGTCGGCGGGAGGGCGGCACAGATACGCAGTATTTT. This encodes CSASRREGGTDTQYF.

This clonotype has just a few counts. The chain carries TRBV29-1 and TRBJ2-1; either TRBD1 or TRBD2 may fit D (5 bases each). There are 13 residues in the CDR3. The V end lost 8 bases, the J end lost 0 bases, and 11 bases lay between the germline ends. CDR1 SQVTM and CDR2 ANQGSEA come from the germline V gene. In DNA form, the CDR3 reads TGCAGCTCTGGGGGAAGCTCCTACAATGAGCAGTTCTTC. Translated: CSSGGSSYNEQFF.

This clonotype was detected a few times. The chain couples TRBV5-4 to TRBJ2-2; D gene uncertain. The length of the CDR3 is 14 residues. V gave up 0 bases and J gave up 7 bases, with 10 bases separating them. Germline CDR1 is SGHNT and CDR2 is YYREEE (reference sequence). Here the CDR3 reads CASSLVGSGGELFF. The CDR3 bases are TGTGCCAGCAGCTTGGTAGGGTCGGGCGGGGAGCTGTTTTTT.

This clonotype was counted only a few times. It is unclear where the CDR3 begins or ends on the DNA, so no DNA is shown, and the CDR3 is as TCRdb lists it. The chain joins TRBV5-5 to TRBJ2-6; the table's D gene call, TRBD2, was not cross checked with the DNA. The CDR3 is 16 residues long, ends included. The germline gives CDR1 SGHKS, CDR2 YYEKEE (reference sequence). The CDR3 region is CASSPRFGSGANVLIF.

This clonotype was counted at least ten times. V and J are TRBV7-8 and TRBJ2-1; 12 bases fit TRBD2. V dropped 0 bases and J dropped 10; count of bases not matched to a gene: 7. The CDR3 sequence is 16 residues long. Per germline, CDR1 SGHVS and CDR2 FQNEAQ. The DNA of the CDR3 is TGTGCCAGCAGCTTAGCGCCTAGCGGGAGGGCCGTAGAGCAGTTCTTC. It specifies CASSLAPSGRAVEQFF.

This clonotype occurred many times. The CDR3 loop is CASTPGPGVEKLFF. The CDR3 nucleotides are TGTGCCAGTACCCCTGGGCCGGGGGTTGAAAAACTGTTTTTT. V is TRBV19 and J is TRBJ1-4, with D possibly TRBD1 on 5 matching bases. The CDR3 contains 14 residues. Trimming removed 7 bases at V and 7 bases at J, with 16 bases between. Germline V gives CDR1 LNHDA, CDR2 SQIVND (reference sequence).

Ten or more counts support this clonotype. The chain uses TRBV20-1 and TRBJ2-1, with TRBD2 identical over 11 bases. Germline V gene data show CDR1 as DFQATT and CDR2 as SNEGSKA (reference sequence). The CDR3 covers 15 residues. With 2 bases clipped from V and 7 bases from J, the junction kept 7 bases outside the gene matches. The CDR3 sequence is CSARKTSGSRNEQFF. As DNA, the CDR3 is TGCAGTGCTAGAAAAACTAGCGGGAGCCGAAATGAGCAGTTCTTC.

In its sample, this clonotype was seen many times. V usage is TRBV30 and J usage is TRBJ2-2; D uncertain. In germline, CDR1 is GTSNPN, CDR2 SVGIG (reference sequence). This CDR3 contains 14 residues. V dropped 0 bases and J dropped 3 bases, with 8 bases sitting between them. The CDR3 DNA sequence: TGTGCCTGGAGTGTTCTCGACTACACCGGGGAGCTGTTTTTT. It yields the protein CAWSVLDYTGELFF.

The rearrangement links TRBV19 to TRBJ2-2; 13 bases line up with TRBD2. The CDR3 contains 18 residues. In germline, CDR1 is LNHDA, CDR2 SQIVND (reference sequence). Trimming removed 6 bases from V and 7 bases from J; junction bases left unmatched: 14. The CDR3 DNA is TGTGCCAGTAGCCACGAGCCGGGACTAGCGGGATTTCTCGGGGAGCTGTTTTTT. It yields the protein CASSHEPGLAGFLGELFF.

In its sample, this clonotype was seen many times. This rearrangement joins TRBV11-2 to TRBJ2-3; 11 positions agree with TRBD2. CDR1 and CDR2 (germline): SGHAT, FQNNGV. The ends lost 5 bases at V and 2 bases at J; junction bases unmatched: 3. The length of the CDR3 is 15 residues. CDR3 loop: CASSKGLAATDTQYF. Here the CDR3 DNA reads TGTGCCAGCAGCAAGGGACTAGCGGCCACAGATACGCAGTATTTT.

This clonotype was seen a handful of times. The chain couples TRBV5-1 to TRBJ1-2, with unresolved D. The germline V gene has CDR1 SGHRS and CDR2 YFSETQ. V lost 1 base, J lost 1 base, and 11 bases lay in between. The CDR3 sequence is 15 residues long. CDR3 amino acids: CASSLNSDFNYGYTF. CDR3 coding DNA: TGCGCCAGCAGCTTGAATTCGGACTTTAACTATGGCTACACCTTC.

Details on this clonotype: The germline gene is not matched at one end of the junction; a read error may be the cause. The CDR3 sequence is CASSLGTSIDTQYF. The CDR3 DNA is TGTGCCAGCAGCTTAGGGACTAGCATAGATACGCAGTATTTT. The chain has TRBV11-2 and TRBJ2-3; 8 bases align to TRBD2. The CDR3 contains 14 residues. Germline V gives CDR1 SGHAT, CDR2 FQNNGV.

This clonotype has ten or more counts. The chain is built from TRBV7-2 and TRBJ2-5; D unclear. CDR1 and CDR2 from the germline V gene are SGHTA and FQGNSA. Trimming removed 5 bases at V and 4 bases at J, with 17 bases between. This CDR3 comprises 15 residues. The CDR3 is CASSPQGISRETQYF. The CDR3 DNA reads TGTGCCAGCAGCCCACAAGGGATTTCCCGAGAGACCCAGTACTTC.

This clonotype is medium-sized in the sample. V gene TRBV4-2 combines with J gene TRBJ2-2; 9 bases agree with TRBD2. Germline V gene sequence: CDR1 LGHNA, CDR2 YNFKEQ. The J segment lost 1 base and the V segment lost 0 bases, leaving 9 bases of the junction unmatched. The CDR3 length is 19 residues. In nucleotides, the CDR3 is TGTGCCAGCAGCCAAGATCAGGCTAGCGGGAATCTGAACACCGGGGAGCTGTTTTTT. Its protein product is CASSQDQASGNLNTGELFF.